The 20 T cell receptor beta chains below come from one sample, sequenced in a study of T cells after posttransplantation cyclophosphamide. TCRdb's table, derived via immunoSEQ multiplex PCR, lists solely in-frame clones and lacks some. There are about 4,000 clones in the sample; 83% occur only once, and 6.5% lies in the top ten. Cyclophosphamide on days +3 and +4 followed busulfan-fludarabine conditioning and a marrow graft. Sample: CD4+ T cells sorted from blood, taken just over 240 days after a stem cell transplant with posttransplant cyclophosphamide. These receptors all come from a male patient in his thirties who received an allogeneic stem cell transplant from a related donor, was CMV-positive, and had no GVHD. Some T cells may be provided by the graft donor.

The genes are TRBV19 and TRBJ2-2; TRBD1 matches at 7 bases. The CDR3 contains 15 residues. Germline-derived CDR1 and CDR2 are LNHDA and SQIVND (reference sequence). The V segment lost 8 bases and the J segment 4 bases; nucleotides outside the gene matches: 10. In DNA form, the CDR3 reads TGTGCCAGTCGCCCCGGGGCAGGGGGCACCGGGGAGCTGTTTTTT. Its translation: CASRPGAGGTGELFF.

The rearrangement links TRBV6-1 to TRBJ2-3; 8 nucleotides align to TRBD2. With 3 bases clipped from V and 4 bases from J, the junction kept 9 bases outside the gene matches. Germline-derived CDR1 and CDR2 are MNHNS and SASEGT. This CDR3 region has 16 residues. In DNA, the CDR3 is TGTGCCAGCAGTGATTTCAGCGGGGGTAGCGCAGATACGCAGTATTTT. Translation gives CASSDFSGGSADTQYF.

V usage is TRBV29-1 and J usage is TRBJ2-3; 11 bases line up with TRBD2. The length of the CDR3 is 14 residues. After removal of 6 bases from V and 1 base from J, the junction contained 3 bases not matched to a gene. Germline CDR1 is SQVTM and CDR2 is ANQGSEA. The CDR3 protein is CSVLAGGRTDTQYF. CDR3 coding DNA: TGCAGCGTCCTAGCGGGGGGACGCACAGATACGCAGTATTTT.

Here the CDR3 DNA reads TGTGCCAGCAGCTTAAGTGGACAGGAGAACACTGAAGCTTTCTTT. Translating gives CASSLSGQENTEAFF. The chain recombines TRBV7-3 with TRBJ1-1; the match to TRBD1 covers 7 bases. The V segment lost 1 base and the J segment 1 base; nucleotides outside the gene matches: 3. This CDR3 spans 15 amino acids. Germline CDR1 and CDR2: SGHTA and FQGTGA.

The chain links TRBV7-2 to TRBJ2-5; D remains unclear. This CDR3 is 15 amino acids long. The V end was cut by 3 bases, the J end by 1 base, with 12 bases between. The V gene's germline CDR1 is SGHTA and CDR2 FQGNSA. CDR3 DNA: TGTGCCAGCAGCTTCCCCCTTTCGGGCCAAGAGACCCAGTACTTC. Its translation: CASSFPLSGQETQYF.

This clone was seen a single time. The rearrangement uses TRBV5-5 and TRBJ2-7, with 7 bases identical to TRBD1. The ends lost 3 bases at V and 3 bases at J; junction bases unmatched: 9. This CDR3 has 15 residues. CDR1 is SGHKS and CDR2 is YYEKEE in the germline V gene (reference sequence). CDR3 sequence reads: CASSSNRGTGYEQYF. DNA for the CDR3: TGTGCCAGCAGCTCCAACAGGGGAACCGGCTACGAGCAGTACTTC.

V is TRBV7-9 and J is TRBJ2-1, with 14 positions matching TRBD2. The V gene end was trimmed by 4 bases and the J gene end by 8 bases; junction bases not matched to a gene: 4. The germline gives CDR1 SEHNR, CDR2 FQNEAQ (reference sequence). The CDR3 runs 15 residues. This chain's CDR3 is CASSSGLAGVDEQFF. The CDR3, as DNA: TGTGCCAGCAGCTCGGGACTAGCGGGAGTCGATGAGCAGTTCTTC. Full variable domain (outside the CDR3, taken from reference TRBV7-9 and TRBJ2-1): DTGVSQNPRHKITKRGQNVTFRCDPISEHNRLYWYRQTLGQGPEFLTYFQNEAQLEKSRLLSDRFSAERPKGSFSTLEIQRTEQGDSAMYLCASSSGLAGVDEQFFGPGTRLTVL.

The chain joins TRBV18 to TRBJ2-7; D is perhaps TRBD1 (5 bases). The CDR3 runs 11 residues. Per germline, CDR1 KGHSH and CDR2 LQKENI. Trimming took off 6 bases at V and 6 bases at J, with 9 bases between the two ends. Here the CDR3 DNA reads TGTGCCAGCTCGACCGACAGCGAGCAGTACTTC. This encodes CASSTDSEQYF.

The chain joins TRBV6-5 to TRBJ2-7; a weak D match, TRBD1 (6 bases). This CDR3 is built from 16 residues. Germline V lookup: CDR1 MNHEY, CDR2 SVGAGI. Trimming left V 0 bases short and J 1 base short, with 13 bases between. The DNA of the CDR3 is TGTGCCAGCAGTTACTCTCTCAGGCAGGGGTCCTACGAGCAGTACTTC. Translation gives CASSYSLRQGSYEQYF.

The J gene is TRBJ2-7, the V gene TRBV10-3; D is perhaps TRBD1 (5 bases). CDR1 ENHRY and CDR2 SYGVKD come from the germline V gene. Between the trimmed V and J ends, which lost 7 bases and 2 bases, there was a span of 12 bases. CDR3 size: 13 residues. CDR3 residues: CAITTANTYEQYF. The CDR3, as DNA: TGTGCCATCACGACAGCTAATACCTACGAGCAGTACTTC.

The chain combines TRBV7-2 with TRBJ2-5; tentative D call: TRBD2 (6 bases). Germline loops: CDR1 SGHTA, CDR2 FQGNSA. The CDR3 covers 14 residues. Trimming shortened V by 0 bases and J by 4 bases, and 9 bases separated the two germline ends. The CDR3: CASSLAGAGETQYF. The CDR3 region has the DNA TGTGCCAGCAGCTTAGCGGGAGCGGGAGAGACCCAGTACTTC.

The CDR3 bases are TGTGCCAGCAGCCCAAAAAACATTCAGTACTTC. Translation: CASSPKNIQYF. The chain uses TRBV7-2 and TRBJ2-4, with unresolved D. The ends were cut back, 5 bases at V and 4 bases at J, with 3 bases in the middle. The CDR3 runs 11 residues. Germline V gives CDR1 SGHTA, CDR2 FQGNSA.

The chain uses TRBV28 and TRBJ1-4; D remains ambiguous. This CDR3 is 14 amino acids long. Germline lookup yields CDR1 MDHEN and CDR2 SYDVKM. The V gene lost 6 bases and the J gene lost 2 bases, with 10 bases spanning the gap. This CDR3 reads CASRETGTNEKLFF. The CDR3 DNA is TGTGCCAGCAGGGAAACGGGTACTAATGAAAAACTGTTTTTT.

The chain carries TRBV5-1 and TRBJ2-1, with TRBD2 matching 8 bases. The ends lost 2 bases at V and 6 bases at J; junction bases unmatched: 7. Germline CDR1 reads SGHRS; CDR2 reads YFSETQ. The CDR3 loop spans 15 amino acids. CDR3 region: CASSLMPGGGNEQFF. In DNA form, the CDR3 reads TGCGCCAGCAGCTTAATGCCCGGGGGGGGCAATGAGCAGTTCTTC. Full variable domain (remainder filled in from reference TRBV5-1 and TRBJ2-1): KAGVTQTPRYLIKTRGQQVTLSCSPISGHRSVSWYQQTPGQGLQFLFEYFSETQRNKGNFPGRFSGRQFSNSRSEMNVSTLELGDSALYLCASSLMPGGGNEQFFGPGTRLTVL.

The rearrangement links TRBV7-8 to TRBJ2-3, with D unclear. V shed 2 bases and J shed 2 bases, with 14 bases lying between them. CDR1 and CDR2 from the germline V gene are SGHVS and FQNEAQ. The length of the CDR3 is 16 residues. The CDR3 nucleotides are TGTGCCAGCAGCTTATTTCGGGTTTCGGTCACAGATACGCAGTATTTT. The encoded protein is CASSLFRVSVTDTQYF.

The V gene is TRBV29-1, the J gene TRBJ2-7; D is perhaps TRBD1 (5 bases). With 5 bases removed from V and 0 bases from J, the gap between germline ends came to 11 bases. The CDR3 is 13 amino acids. Looked up from germline, CDR1 is SQVTM and CDR2 is ANQGSEA. For the CDR3, the DNA is TGCAGCGTTCGGCCGACAGCCTCCTACGAGCAGTACTTC. Its protein product is CSVRPTASYEQYF.

J is TRBJ2-4 and V is TRBV11-2; 7 nucleotides match TRBD1. V lost 2 bases, J lost 0 bases, and 1 base stayed unmatched. The CDR3 has 15 residues. CDR1 is SGHAT, CDR2 FQNNGV, per germline. The CDR3 nucleotides read TGTGCCAGCAGCTTAAACAGGGGAGCCAAAAACATTCAGTACTTC. Residues: CASSLNRGAKNIQYF.

The rearrangement uses TRBV18 and TRBJ2-3, with a tentative D call TRBD2 (5 bases). Germline CDR1 is KGHSH and CDR2 is LQKENI. V was shortened by 6 bases and J by 6 bases, with 13 bases between the two germline ends. The CDR3 contains 13 residues. The CDR3 sequence: CASSLGTGDTQYF. CDR3 coding DNA: TGTGCCAGCTCCCTGGGTACGGGGGATACGCAGTATTTT.

V usage is TRBV28 and J usage is TRBJ1-2, with no clear D. The CDR3 consists of 12 residues. Germline V CDR1 and CDR2: MDHEN, SYDVKM. Trimming left V 5 bases short and J 6 bases short, with 10 bases between. The CDR3 here is CASSTYSDGYTF. The CDR3, as DNA: TGTGCCAGCAGTACGTACAGTGATGGCTACACCTTC.

The V call is TRBV28, the J call TRBJ1-2, with a possible D match to TRBD1 (6 bases). Trimming stripped 6 bases from V and 4 bases from J, with 21 bases between. This CDR3 has 16 residues. From germline, CDR1 is MDHEN and CDR2 SYDVKM. The CDR3 here is CASRGDTKDSLYGYTF. CDR3 in DNA: TGTGCCAGCAGGGGCGATACTAAGGACAGCCTCTATGGCTACACCTTC.